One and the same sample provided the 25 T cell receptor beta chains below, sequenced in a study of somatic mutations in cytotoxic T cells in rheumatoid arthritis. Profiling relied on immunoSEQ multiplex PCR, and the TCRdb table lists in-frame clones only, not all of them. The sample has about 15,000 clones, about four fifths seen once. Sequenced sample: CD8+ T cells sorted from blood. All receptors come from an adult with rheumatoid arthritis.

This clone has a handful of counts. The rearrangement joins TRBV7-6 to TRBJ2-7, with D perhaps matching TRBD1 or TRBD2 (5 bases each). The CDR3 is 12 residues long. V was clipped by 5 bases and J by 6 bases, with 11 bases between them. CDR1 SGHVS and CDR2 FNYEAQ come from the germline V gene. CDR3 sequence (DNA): TGTGCCAGCAGCCCGGGGACCTCCGAGCAGTACTTC. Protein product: CASSPGTSEQYF.

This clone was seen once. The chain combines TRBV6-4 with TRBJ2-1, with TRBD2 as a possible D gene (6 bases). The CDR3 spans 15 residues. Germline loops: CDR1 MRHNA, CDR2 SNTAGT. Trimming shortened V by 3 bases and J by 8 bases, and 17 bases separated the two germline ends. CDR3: CASSEAEGPRDEQFF. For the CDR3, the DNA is TGTGCCAGCAGTGAGGCGGAGGGGCCTAGGGATGAGCAGTTCTTC.

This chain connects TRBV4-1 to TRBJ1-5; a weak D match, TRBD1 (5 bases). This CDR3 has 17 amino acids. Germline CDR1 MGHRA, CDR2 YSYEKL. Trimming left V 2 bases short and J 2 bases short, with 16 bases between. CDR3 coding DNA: TGCGCCAGCAGCCAATGGATATGGCAGGGAGGCAATCAGCCCCAGCATTTT. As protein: CASSQWIWQGGNQPQHF.

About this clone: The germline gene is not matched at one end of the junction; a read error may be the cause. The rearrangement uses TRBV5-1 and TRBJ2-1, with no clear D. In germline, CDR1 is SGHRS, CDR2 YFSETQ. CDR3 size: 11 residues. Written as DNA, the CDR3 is TGCGCCAGCAGTTTGGGGAATGAGCAGTTCTTC. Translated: CASSLGNEQFF.

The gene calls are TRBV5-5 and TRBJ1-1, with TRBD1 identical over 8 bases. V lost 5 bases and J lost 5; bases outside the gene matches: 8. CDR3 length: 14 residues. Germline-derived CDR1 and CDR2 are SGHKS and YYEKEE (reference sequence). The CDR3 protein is CASRFDRGRTEAFF. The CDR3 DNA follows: TGTGCCAGCAGATTTGACAGGGGTCGGACTGAAGCTTTCTTT.

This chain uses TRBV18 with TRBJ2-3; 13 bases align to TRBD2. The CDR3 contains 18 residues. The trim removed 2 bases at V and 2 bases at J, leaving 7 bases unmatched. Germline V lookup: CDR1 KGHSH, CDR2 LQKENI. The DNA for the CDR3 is TGTGCCAGCTCACCAACCCGGGGGACTAGCGGGGACACAGATACGCAGTATTTT. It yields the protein CASSPTRGTSGDTDTQYF.

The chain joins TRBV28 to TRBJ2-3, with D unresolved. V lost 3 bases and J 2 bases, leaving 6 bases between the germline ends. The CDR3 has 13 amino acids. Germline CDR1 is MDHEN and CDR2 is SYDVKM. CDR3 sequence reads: CASSFRTTDTQYF. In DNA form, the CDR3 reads TGTGCCAGCAGTTTCCGGACCACAGATACGCAGTATTTT.

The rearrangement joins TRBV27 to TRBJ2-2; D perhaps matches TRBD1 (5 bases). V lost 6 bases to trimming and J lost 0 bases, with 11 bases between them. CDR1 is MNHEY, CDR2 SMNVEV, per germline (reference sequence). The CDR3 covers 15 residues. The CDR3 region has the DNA TGTGCCAGCAGCAATGGGGCCACGAACACCGGGGAGCTGTTTTTT. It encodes CASSNGATNTGELFF.

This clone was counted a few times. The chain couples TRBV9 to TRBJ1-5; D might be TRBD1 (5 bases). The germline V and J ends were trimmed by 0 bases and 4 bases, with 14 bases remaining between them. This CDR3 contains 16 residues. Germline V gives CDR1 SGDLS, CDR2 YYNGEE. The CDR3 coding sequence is TGTGCCAGCAGCGTAGTCCCGGGACCGGAGAATCAGCCCCAGCATTTT. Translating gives CASSVVPGPENQPQHF.

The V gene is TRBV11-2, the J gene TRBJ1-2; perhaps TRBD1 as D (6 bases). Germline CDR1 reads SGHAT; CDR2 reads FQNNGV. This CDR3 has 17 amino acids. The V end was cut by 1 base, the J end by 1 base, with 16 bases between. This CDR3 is CASSLGFGGPRNYGYTF. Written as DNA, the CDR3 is TGTGCCAGCAGCTTAGGATTTGGGGGCCCCCGTAACTATGGCTACACCTTC.

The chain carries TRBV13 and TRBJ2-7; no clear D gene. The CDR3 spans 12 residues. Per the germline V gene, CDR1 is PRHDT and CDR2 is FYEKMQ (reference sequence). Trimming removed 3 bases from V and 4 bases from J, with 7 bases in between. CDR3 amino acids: CASSFGSYEQYF. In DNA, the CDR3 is TGTGCCAGCAGCTTTGGAAGTTACGAGCAGTACTTC.

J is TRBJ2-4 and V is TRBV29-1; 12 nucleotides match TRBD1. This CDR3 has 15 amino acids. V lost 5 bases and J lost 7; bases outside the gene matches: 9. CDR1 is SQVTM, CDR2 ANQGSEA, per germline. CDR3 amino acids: CSVLGQGARKNIQYF. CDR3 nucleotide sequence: TGCAGCGTTCTGGGACAGGGGGCGAGGAAGAACATTCAGTACTTC.

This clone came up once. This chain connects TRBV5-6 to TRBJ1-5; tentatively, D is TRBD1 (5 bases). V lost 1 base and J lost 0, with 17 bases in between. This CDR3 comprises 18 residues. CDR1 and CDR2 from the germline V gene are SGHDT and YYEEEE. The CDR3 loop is CASSLSLRQGGSNQPQHF. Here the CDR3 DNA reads TGTGCCAGCAGCTTGAGTCTCCGGCAGGGTGGTAGCAATCAGCCCCAGCATTTT.

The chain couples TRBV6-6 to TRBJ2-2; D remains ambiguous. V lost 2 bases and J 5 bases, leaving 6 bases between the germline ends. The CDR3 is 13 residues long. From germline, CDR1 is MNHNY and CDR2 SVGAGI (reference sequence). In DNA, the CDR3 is TGTGCCAGCAGTTACACTGGGACCGGGGAGCTGTTTTTT. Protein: CASSYTGTGELFF.

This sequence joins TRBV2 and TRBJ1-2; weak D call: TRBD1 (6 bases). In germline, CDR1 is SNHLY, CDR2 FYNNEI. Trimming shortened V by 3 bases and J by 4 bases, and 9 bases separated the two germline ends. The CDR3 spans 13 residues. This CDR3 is CASSDRGGYGYTF. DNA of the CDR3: TGTGCCAGCAGTGACAGGGGTGGCTATGGCTACACCTTC.

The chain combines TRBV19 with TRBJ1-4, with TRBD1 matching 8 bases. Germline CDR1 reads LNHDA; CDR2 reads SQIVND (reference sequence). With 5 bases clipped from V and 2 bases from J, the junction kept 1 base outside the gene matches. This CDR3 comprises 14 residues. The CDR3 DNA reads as TGTGCCAGTAGTCCAGGGGGCACTAATGAAAAACTGTTTTTT. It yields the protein CASSPGGTNEKLFF.

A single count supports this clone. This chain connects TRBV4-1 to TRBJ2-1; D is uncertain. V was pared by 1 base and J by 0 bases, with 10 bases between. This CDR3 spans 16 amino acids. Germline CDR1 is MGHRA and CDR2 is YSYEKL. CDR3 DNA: TGCGCCAGCAGCCAAGTGAGCGCCTTCTCCTACAATGAGCAGTTCTTC. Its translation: CASSQVSAFSYNEQFF.

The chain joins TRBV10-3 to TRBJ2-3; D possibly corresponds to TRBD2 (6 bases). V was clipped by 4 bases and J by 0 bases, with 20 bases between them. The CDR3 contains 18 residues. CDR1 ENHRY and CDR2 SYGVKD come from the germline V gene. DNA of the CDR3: TGTGCCATCAGTGTAACGGGAGAAAGGTTGGGCAGCACAGATACGCAGTATTTT. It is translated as CAISVTGERLGSTDTQYF.

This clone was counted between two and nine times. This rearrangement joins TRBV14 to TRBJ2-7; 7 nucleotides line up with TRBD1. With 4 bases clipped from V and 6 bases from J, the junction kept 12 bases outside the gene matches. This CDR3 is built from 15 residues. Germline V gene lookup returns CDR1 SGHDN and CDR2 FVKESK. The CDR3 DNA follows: TGTGCCAGCAGCCGTGACAGGGACCCCTCCGGCGAGCAGTACTTC. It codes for CASSRDRDPSGEQYF.

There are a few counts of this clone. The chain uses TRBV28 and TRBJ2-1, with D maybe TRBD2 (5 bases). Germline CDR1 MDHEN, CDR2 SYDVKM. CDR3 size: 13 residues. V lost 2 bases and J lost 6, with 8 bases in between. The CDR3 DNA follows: TGTGCCAGCAGTTTAGCGGGTAGCAATGAGCAGTTCTTC. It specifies CASSLAGSNEQFF.

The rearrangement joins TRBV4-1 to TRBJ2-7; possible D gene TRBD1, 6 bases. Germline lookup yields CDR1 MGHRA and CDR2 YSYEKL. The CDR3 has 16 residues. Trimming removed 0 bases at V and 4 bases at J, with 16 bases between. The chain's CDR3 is CASSQEWAGTLYEQYF. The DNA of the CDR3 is TGCGCCAGCAGCCAAGAATGGGCCGGGACACTATACGAGCAGTACTTC.

This CDR3 reads CASSSTGELFF. The CDR3 bases are TGTGCCAGCAGCAGCACCGGGGAGCTGTTTTTT. The rearrangement joins TRBV7-2 to TRBJ2-2; D call uncertain. Trimming stripped 5 bases from V and 4 bases from J, with 2 bases between. The germline V gene encodes CDR1 SGHTA and CDR2 FQGNSA. This CDR3 has 11 amino acids.

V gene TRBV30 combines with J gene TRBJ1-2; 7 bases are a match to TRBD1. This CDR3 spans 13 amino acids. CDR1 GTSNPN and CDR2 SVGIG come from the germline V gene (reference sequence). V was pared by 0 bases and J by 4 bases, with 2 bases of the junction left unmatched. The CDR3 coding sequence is TGTGCCTGGAGTGTAGCAGGGGGCTATGGCTACACCTTC. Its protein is CAWSVAGGYGYTF.

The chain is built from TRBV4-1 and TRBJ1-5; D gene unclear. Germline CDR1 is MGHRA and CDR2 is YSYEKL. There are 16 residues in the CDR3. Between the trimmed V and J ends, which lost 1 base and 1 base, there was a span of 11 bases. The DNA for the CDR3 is TGCGCCAGCAGCCAAGGAACCTCGAGGAGCAATCAGCCCCAGCATTTT. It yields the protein CASSQGTSRSNQPQHF.

This CDR3 reads CAISAPPGGLADEQFF. The CDR3 coding sequence is TGTGCCATCAGTGCCCCCCCGGGGGGGCTGGCCGATGAGCAGTTCTTC. The gene calls are TRBV10-3 and TRBJ2-1, with TRBD2 matching 8 bases. In germline, CDR1 is ENHRY, CDR2 SYGVKD. V gave up 4 bases and J gave up 8 bases; unmatched junction bases: 13. The CDR3 is made up of 16 amino acids.